This record covers a single T cell receptor (beta chain). Its antigen is not known. The sample is drawn from a study of cytomegalovirus exposure and HLA in healthy donors. Study-wide results and caveats: For TCR beta chains, V- and J-gene trimming was later linked to a missense DCLRE1C variant.

This PCR relied on a set of 60 Vbeta primers and 13 Jbeta primers. Only in-frame clones appear in the TCRdb table, and some are missing; sequencing was by immunoSEQ multiplex PCR. The table shows around 100,000 clones, with about 79% occurring only once. The sequence was obtained from a woman aged 18-35 years in good health and CMV-seronegative. Material: PBMCs.

Here the CDR3 DNA reads TGTGCCATCAGGGGACAGGGGGGACCCTATGAGCAGTTCTTC. Protein product: CAIRGQGGPYEQFF. The chain recombines TRBV10-3 with TRBJ2-1; 11 positions agree with TRBD1. Trimming removed 6 bases from V and 8 bases from J; junction bases left unmatched: 6. CDR3 length: 14 residues. Germline V gene data show CDR1 as ENHRY and CDR2 as SYGVKD.